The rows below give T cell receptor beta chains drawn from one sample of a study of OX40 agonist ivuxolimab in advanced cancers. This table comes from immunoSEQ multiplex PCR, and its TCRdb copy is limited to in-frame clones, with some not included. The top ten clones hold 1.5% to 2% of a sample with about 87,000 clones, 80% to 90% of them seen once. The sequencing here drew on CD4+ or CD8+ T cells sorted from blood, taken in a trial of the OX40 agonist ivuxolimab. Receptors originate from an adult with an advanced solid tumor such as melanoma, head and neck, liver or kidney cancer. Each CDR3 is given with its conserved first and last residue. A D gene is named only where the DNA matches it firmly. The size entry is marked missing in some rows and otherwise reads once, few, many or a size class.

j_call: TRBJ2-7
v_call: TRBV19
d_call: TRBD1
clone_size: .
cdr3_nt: TGTGCCAGTAGTCGGGGACAGCTCTACGAGCAGTACTTC
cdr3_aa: CASSRGQLYEQYF

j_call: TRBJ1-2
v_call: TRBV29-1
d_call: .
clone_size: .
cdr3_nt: TGCAGCGTGGAACTCGGACACGTAAACGACTATGGCTACACCTTC
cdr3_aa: CSVELGHVNDYGYTF

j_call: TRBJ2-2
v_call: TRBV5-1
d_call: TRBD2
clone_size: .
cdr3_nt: TGCGCCAGCAGGGACGGGGGGGCGAACACCGGGGAGCTGTTTTTT
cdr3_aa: CASRDGGANTGELFF

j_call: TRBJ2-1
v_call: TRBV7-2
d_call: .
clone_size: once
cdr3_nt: TGTGCCAGCAGGAACCAAAACTACAATGAGCAGTTCTTC
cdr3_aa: CASRNQNYNEQFF

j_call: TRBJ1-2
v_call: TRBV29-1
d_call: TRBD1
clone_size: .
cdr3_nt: TGCAGCGTCGGGACAGGGGGTTCCTATGGCTACACCTTC
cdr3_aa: CSVGTGGSYGYTF

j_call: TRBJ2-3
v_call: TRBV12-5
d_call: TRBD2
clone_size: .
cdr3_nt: TGTGCTAGTGGTTGGTACTCGACTAGCGGGAGCACAGATACGCAGTATTTT
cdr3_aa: CASGWYSTSGSTDTQYF

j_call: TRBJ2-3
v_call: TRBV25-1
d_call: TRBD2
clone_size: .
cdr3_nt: TGTGCCAGCCGAGGACTAGCGGGAGATTGGTATACGCAGTATTTT
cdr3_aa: CASRGLAGDWYTQYF

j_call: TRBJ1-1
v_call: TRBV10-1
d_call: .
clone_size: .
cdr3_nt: TGCGCCAGCAGTGAGTCGGGACGGACTGAAGCTTTCTTT
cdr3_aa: CASSESGRTEAFF

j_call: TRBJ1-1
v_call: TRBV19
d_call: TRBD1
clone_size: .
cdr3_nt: TGTGCCAGTAGTATAGGTCGGACAGGGTTGAACACTGAAGCTTTCTTT
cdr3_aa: CASSIGRTGLNTEAFF

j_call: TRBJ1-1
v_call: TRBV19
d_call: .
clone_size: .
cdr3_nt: TGTGCCAGTAATCCCGGGAGGAAGGCTGAAGCTTTCTTT
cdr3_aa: CASNPGRKAEAFF

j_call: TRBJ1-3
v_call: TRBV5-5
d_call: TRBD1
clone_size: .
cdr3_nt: TGTGCCAGCAGCCCCTCGGACAGGGGGCTATCAGGAAACACCATATATTTT
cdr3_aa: CASSPSDRGLSGNTIYF

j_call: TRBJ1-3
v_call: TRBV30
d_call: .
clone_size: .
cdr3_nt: TGTGCCTGGAGTGTACTCAGGGGCACTGGAAACACCATATATTTT
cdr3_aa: CAWSVLRGTGNTIYF

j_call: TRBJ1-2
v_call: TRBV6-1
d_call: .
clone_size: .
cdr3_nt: TGTGCCAGCAGTGAAGGAGACATAATCAATGGCTACACCTTC
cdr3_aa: CASSEGDIINGYTF

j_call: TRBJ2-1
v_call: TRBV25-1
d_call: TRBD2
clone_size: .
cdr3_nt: TGTGCCAGCAGCTGGGACTACCCGTCCTACAATGAGCAGTTCTTC
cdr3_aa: CASSWDYPSYNEQFF

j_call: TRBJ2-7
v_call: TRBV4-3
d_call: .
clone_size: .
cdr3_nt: TGCGCCAGCAGCCAAGAAGAGGGGGAGTACGAGCAGTACTTC
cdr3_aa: CASSQEEGEYEQYF

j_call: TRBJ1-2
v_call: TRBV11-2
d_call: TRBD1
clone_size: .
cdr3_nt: TGTGCCAGCAGCTTCCGGACAGGGATCTATGGCTACACCTTC
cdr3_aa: CASSFRTGIYGYTF

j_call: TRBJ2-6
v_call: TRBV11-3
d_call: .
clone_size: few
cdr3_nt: TGTGCCAGCAGCTTAGGCAGGTCAAACGTCCTGACTTTC
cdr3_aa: CASSLGRSNVLTF

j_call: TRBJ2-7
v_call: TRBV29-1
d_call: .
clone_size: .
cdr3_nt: TGCAGCGTTACCTTTCGACAGGCTCACTCCTACGAGCAGTACTTC
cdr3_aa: CSVTFRQAHSYEQYF

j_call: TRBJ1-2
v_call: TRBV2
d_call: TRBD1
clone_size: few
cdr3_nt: TGTGCCAGCACGACAGGGGCAGACTATGGCTACACCTTC
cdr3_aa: CASTTGADYGYTF

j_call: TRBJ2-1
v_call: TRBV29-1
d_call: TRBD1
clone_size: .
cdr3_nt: TGCAGCGTTGAAGTCCCGGGACAGGGAAACAATGAGCAGTTCTTC
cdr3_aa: CSVEVPGQGNNEQFF

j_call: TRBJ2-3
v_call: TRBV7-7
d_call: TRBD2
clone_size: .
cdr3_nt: TGTGCTAGCAGCGCGGGGACGGGGGGTGCAGATACGCAGTATTTT
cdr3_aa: CASSAGTGGADTQYF

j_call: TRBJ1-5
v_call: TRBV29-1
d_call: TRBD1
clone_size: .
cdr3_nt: TGCAGCGTTGAACAGGGGGCCGGACAGCCCCAGCATTTT
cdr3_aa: CSVEQGAGQPQHF

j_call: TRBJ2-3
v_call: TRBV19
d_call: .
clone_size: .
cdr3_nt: TGTGCCAGTAGTGTGACCACAGATACGCAGTATTTT
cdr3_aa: CASSVTTDTQYF

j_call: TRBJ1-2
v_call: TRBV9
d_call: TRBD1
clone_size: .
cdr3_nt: TGTGCCAGCAGCGCCAACCGGGACAGGGACCCGGACGGCTACACCTTC
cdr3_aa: CASSANRDRDPDGYTF

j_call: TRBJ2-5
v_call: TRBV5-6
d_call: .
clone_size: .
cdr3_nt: TGTGCCAGCAGCTTCCCAGGGGCCCCGAATCAAGAGACCCAGTACTTC
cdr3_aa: CASSFPGAPNQETQYF

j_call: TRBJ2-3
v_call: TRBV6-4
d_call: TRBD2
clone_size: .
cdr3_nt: TGTGCCAGCAGTGAAGTAGCGGGAGAAGCAGATACGCAGTATTTT
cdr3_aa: CASSEVAGEADTQYF

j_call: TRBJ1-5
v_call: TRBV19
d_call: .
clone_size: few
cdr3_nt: TGTGCCAGTAGTATACCACCCGACCTTGGGGGCCAGCCCCAGCATTTT
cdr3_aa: CASSIPPDLGGQPQHF

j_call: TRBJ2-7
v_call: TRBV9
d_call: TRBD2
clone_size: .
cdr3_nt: TGTGCCAGCAGCGCCCCCGGACTAGACGGCCACGAGCAGTACTTC
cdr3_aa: CASSAPGLDGHEQYF

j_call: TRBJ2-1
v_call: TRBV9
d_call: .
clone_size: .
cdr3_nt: TGTGCCAGCAGCGTAGACAGCGGGCCGTACAATGAGCAGTTCTTC
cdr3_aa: CASSVDSGPYNEQFF